Below, 23 T cell receptor beta chains from the same sample are listed, as sequenced in a study of cytomegalovirus exposure and HLA in healthy donors. In the PCR, 60 Vbeta and 13 Jbeta primers were used. Using immunoSEQ multiplex PCR, the repertoire was profiled, and TCRdb retains in-frame clones only, with some absent. The sample carries about 150,000 clones, roughly 84% recorded once. Sequencing was carried out using PBMCs. Source of these receptors: a man younger than 40 in good health and CMV-seropositive.

This chain connects TRBV28 to TRBJ2-7; TRBD1 aligns across 11 bases. Per the germline V gene, CDR1 is MDHEN and CDR2 is SYDVKM. V trimming: 6 bases; J trimming: 2 bases; junction bases outside the gene matches: 6. The CDR3 totals 15 residues. The CDR3 spells CASRGPGQGAYEQYV. For the CDR3, the DNA is TGTGCCAGCAGGGGGCCGGGACAGGGGGCCTACGAGCAGTACGTC.

This clone was seen only once. This chain joins TRBV25-1 and TRBJ2-3; 9 nucleotides match TRBD2. This CDR3 is built from 17 residues. Germline CDR1 MGHDK, CDR2 SYGVNS. Losses at the gene ends were 3 bases for V and 1 base for J; bases not matched to a gene: 8. The CDR3 is CASSDLRQRGGTDTQYF. CDR3 nucleotide sequence: TGTGCCAGCAGTGATCTAAGACAGCGGGGGGGCACAGATACGCAGTATTTT.

The chain recombines TRBV4-1 with TRBJ2-1, with 11 bases that match TRBD2. Germline-derived CDR1 and CDR2 are MGHRA and YSYEKL. The CDR3 totals 17 residues. With 2 bases clipped from V and 6 bases from J, the junction kept 9 bases outside the gene matches. CDR3 region: CASSQTRAGTSGNEQFF. The DNA of the CDR3 is TGCGCCAGCAGCCAAACCCGAGCCGGGACTAGCGGCAATGAGCAGTTCTTC.

This clone has just one count. This rearrangement joins TRBV9 to TRBJ1-2; D may be TRBD1 (6 bases). The CDR3 has 15 residues. The germline V and J ends were trimmed by 0 bases and 9 bases, with 18 bases remaining between them. Per the germline V gene, CDR1 is SGDLS and CDR2 is YYNGEE. This chain's CDR3 is CASSVDPRDGGSYTF. As DNA, the CDR3 is TGTGCCAGCAGCGTAGACCCCAGGGATGGGGGCAGCTACACCTTC.

This clone has only one observation. The CDR3 DNA reads as TGTGCCAGTAGTCCGGCGAGGTACCAAGAGACCCAGTACTTC. Residues: CASSPARYQETQYF. The rearrangement uses TRBV19 and TRBJ2-5; D unclear. Deletions cut 5 bases from V and 0 bases from J, with 10 bases between. The CDR3 consists of 14 residues. The germline CDR1 and CDR2 sequences are LNHDA and SQIVND (reference sequence).

The V and J genes are TRBV5-1 and TRBJ2-1; D unresolved. With 3 bases removed from V and 0 bases from J, the gap between germline ends came to 4 bases. Germline CDR1 and CDR2: SGHRS and YFSETQ. CDR3 size: 13 residues. The DNA of the CDR3 is TGCGCCAGCAGCTATTACTCCTACAATGAGCAGTTCTTC. It yields the protein CASSYYSYNEQFF.

The rearrangement uses TRBV7-3 and TRBJ2-7; 7 nucleotides line up with TRBD2. Germline CDR1 reads SGHTA; CDR2 reads FQGTGA. The ends lost 2 bases at V and 3 bases at J; junction bases unmatched: 10. The CDR3 runs to 16 residues. In nucleotides, the CDR3 is TGTGCCAGCAGCTTACTAGGCCCTAGCGGCGACTACGAGCAGTACTTC. Protein: CASSLLGPSGDYEQYF.

The chain has TRBV14 and TRBJ2-5, with 8 bases matching TRBD1. Per germline, CDR1 SGHDN and CDR2 FVKESK. J was trimmed by 5 bases and V by 3 bases; bases with no gene match: 8. The CDR3 consists of 15 residues. The CDR3 is CASSHRAGGYETQYF. DNA of the CDR3: TGTGCCAGCAGCCATCGGGCAGGGGGCTATGAGACCCAGTACTTC.

The chain carries TRBV25-1 and TRBJ2-3; D possibly corresponds to TRBD2 (6 bases). CDR1 and CDR2 (germline): MGHDK, SYGVNS. Trimming stripped 1 base from V and 2 bases from J, with 10 bases between. This CDR3 spans 15 amino acids. Written as DNA, the CDR3 is TGTGCCAGCAGTGAATTTGGAGGGGACACAGATACGCAGTATTTT. Translating gives CASSEFGGDTDTQYF. Complete variable domain (other parts from reference TRBV25-1 and TRBJ2-3): EADIYQTPRYLVIGTGKKITLECSQTMGHDKMYWYQQDPGMELHLIHYSYGVNSTEKGDLSSESTVSRIRTEHFPLTLESARPSHTSQYLCASSEFGGDTDTQYFGPGTRLTVL.

The chain carries TRBV30 and TRBJ2-3, with 8 bases aligning to TRBD2. V shed 4 bases and J 1 base; nucleotides not matched to a gene: 7. Per the germline V gene, CDR1 is GTSNPN and CDR2 is SVGIG (reference sequence). This CDR3 comprises 15 residues. The CDR3 DNA reads TGTGCCTGGACCTTACTAGCGGTGGGCACAGATACGCAGTATTTT. Its protein product is CAWTLLAVGTDTQYF.

V is TRBV19 and J is TRBJ2-7; 9 nucleotides align to TRBD2. The CDR3 consists of 12 residues. Germline V gives CDR1 LNHDA, CDR2 SQIVND (reference sequence). This CDR3 is CAVAAGGDEQYF. The CDR3 coding sequence is TGTGCAGTTGCAGCGGGGGGCGACGAGCAGTACTTC.

V and J are TRBV7-2 and TRBJ1-5; D perhaps matches TRBD1 (6 bases). Trimming took 5 bases from V and 6 from J, leaving 14 bases between them. This CDR3 spans 14 amino acids. CDR1 SGHTA and CDR2 FQGNSA come from the germline V gene. The CDR3 bases are TGTGCCAGCAGCCCCCGACAGGTTCTTCAGCCCCAGCATTTT. Amino acid sequence: CASSPRQVLQPQHF.

This clone showed up just once. V gene TRBV19 combines with J gene TRBJ2-3; D possibly corresponds to TRBD1 (6 bases). Per the germline V gene, CDR1 is LNHDA and CDR2 is SQIVND (reference sequence). V lost 1 base and J 3 bases, leaving 11 bases between the germline ends. CDR3 size: 15 residues. CDR3 in DNA: TGTGCCAGTAGTATAGTTAGCAGGGGAACAGATACGCAGTATTTT. It translates to CASSIVSRGTDTQYF.

This sequence joins TRBV5-4 and TRBJ2-7; 7 bases agree with TRBD1. This CDR3 spans 15 amino acids. CDR1 is SGHNT and CDR2 is YYREEE in the germline V gene (reference sequence). V lost 5 bases, J lost 0 bases, and 8 bases stayed unmatched. Here the CDR3 reads CASSHDRAGSYEQYF. In DNA form, the CDR3 reads TGTGCCAGCAGTCACGACAGGGCAGGCTCCTACGAGCAGTACTTC. Full variable domain (missing parts from reference TRBV5-4 and TRBJ2-7): ETGVTQSPTHLIKTRGQQVTLRCSSQSGHNTVSWYQQALGQGPQFIFQYYREEENGRGNFPPRFSGLQFPNYSSELNVNALELDDSALYLCASSHDRAGSYEQYFGPGTRLTVT.

The chain combines TRBV2 with TRBJ2-5; TRBD2 matches 11 bases. Germline CDR1 is SNHLY and CDR2 is FYNNEI. V trimming: 3 bases; J trimming: 5 bases; junction bases outside the gene matches: 5. The CDR3 runs 15 residues. CDR3 region: CASSDGLAGMETQYF. The CDR3 coding sequence is TGTGCCAGCAGTGATGGACTAGCGGGTATGGAGACCCAGTACTTC.

The chain carries TRBV27 and TRBJ2-2; a possible D gene is TRBD1 (6 bases). The germline V and J ends were trimmed by 0 bases and 1 base, with 12 bases remaining between them. The CDR3 is 17 residues long. The germline V gene encodes CDR1 MNHEY and CDR2 SMNVEV (reference sequence). CDR3 residues: CASSLSPGAGNTGELFF. The DNA of the CDR3 is TGTGCCAGCAGTTTATCCCCAGGGGCAGGGAACACCGGGGAGCTGTTTTTT.

The rearrangement links TRBV4-3 to TRBJ2-7, with 9 bases aligning to TRBD2. The V gene end was trimmed by 6 bases and the J gene end by 7 bases; junction bases not matched to a gene: 10. CDR1 LGHNA and CDR2 YSLEER come from the germline V gene. CDR3 size: 14 residues. The CDR3 protein is CASSPGTSRREQYF. For the CDR3, the DNA is TGCGCCAGCAGTCCCGGGACTAGCCGCCGGGAGCAGTACTTC.

This rearrangement joins TRBV19 to TRBJ2-1; TRBD2 matches at 8 bases. V dropped 8 bases and J dropped 0; count of bases not matched to a gene: 3. Germline V gene sequence: CDR1 LNHDA, CDR2 SQIVND (reference sequence). The CDR3 totals 14 residues. The CDR3 here is CASLSGGSYNEQFF. The DNA of the CDR3 is TGTGCCAGTTTAAGCGGGGGCTCCTACAATGAGCAGTTCTTC.

This sequence joins TRBV9 and TRBJ2-2; 10 nucleotides align to TRBD2. V dropped 2 bases and J dropped 2; count of bases not matched to a gene: 3. CDR3 length: 16 amino acids. Germline CDR1 is SGDLS and CDR2 is YYNGEE. The CDR3 nucleotides read TGTGCCAGCAGCGTGAGGACTAGCGGTAACACCGGGGAGCTGTTTTTT. This translates into CASSVRTSGNTGELFF.

The chain uses TRBV10-3 and TRBJ1-1; 8 bases are shared with TRBD1. This CDR3 comprises 13 residues. CDR1 and CDR2 from the germline V gene are ENHRY and SYGVKD. V shed 6 bases and J 6 bases; nucleotides not matched to a gene: 6. DNA for the CDR3: TGTGCCATCAGCCCTGGACAGGGCTCTGAAGCTTTCTTT. Translating it yields CAISPGQGSEAFF.

This sequence joins TRBV11-1 and TRBJ2-1; 9 nucleotides agree with TRBD2. The germline CDR1 and CDR2 sequences are SGHAT and FQDESV (reference sequence). V was pared by 2 bases and J by 4 bases, with 3 bases of the junction left unmatched. The length of the CDR3 is 15 residues. CDR3 coding DNA: TGTGCCAGCAGCTTATTAGCGGGAGTTTACAATGAGCAGTTCTTC. Amino acid sequence: CASSLLAGVYNEQFF.

This clone was picked up one time. The rearrangement links TRBV5-4 to TRBJ2-5, with 8 bases fitting TRBD1. The J call is doubtful: the DNA matches TRBJ2-7 better. Germline V gene lookup returns CDR1 SGHNT and CDR2 YYREEE (reference sequence). The length of the CDR3 is 13 residues. The CDR3 region is CASSWDRSYEQYF. In DNA, the CDR3 is TGTGCCAGCAGCTGGGACAGGTCCTACGAGCAGTACTTC.

This chain links TRBV19 with TRBJ1-6; D is possibly TRBD1 (6 bases). Trimming shortened V by 1 base and J by 6 bases, and 10 bases separated the two germline ends. CDR1 is LNHDA, CDR2 SQIVND, per germline (reference sequence). This CDR3 has 15 amino acids. The CDR3 bases are TGTGCCAGTAGTATAGGGGACATCCGTAATTCACCCCTCCACTTT. Translating gives CASSIGDIRNSPLHF.